The 27 T cell receptor beta chains below come from one sample, sequenced in a study of regulatory T cells in long-lasting Graves disease. In building TCR beta libraries, iRepertoire HTBI primers were used together with Arm-PCR of CDR3 regions. One entry per CDR3 protein results from TCRdb running MiXCR on the multiplex PCR reads. The profile covers about 470,000 distinct CDR3 sequences, with 15% appearing a single time and 16% taken by the ten largest. This sample's time point: newly diagnosed GD, antithyroid drugs for less than 3 months. Preparation of the TCR library used RNA extracted from PBMCs. The data also belong to a second study, concerning T cells in Graves' hyperthyroidism and ophthalmopathy.

Sample: peripheral blood mononuclear cells (PBMCs), taken at new diagnosis, from a patient treated with antithyroid drugs. These receptors were taken from a woman aged 30 to 39 with Graves disease.

The J gene is TRBJ2-7, the V gene TRBV20-1; 12 bases line up with TRBD2. The CDR3 covers 13 residues. CDR1 is DFQATT and CDR2 is SNEGSKA in the germline V gene (reference sequence). The ends lost 5 bases at V and 7 bases at J; junction bases unmatched: 6. The CDR3 region has the DNA TGCAGTGCTCTAGCGGGAGGGCCCGATGAGCAGTACTTC. It specifies CSALAGGPDEQYF.

This clonotype was counted at least ten times. The chain uses TRBV12-3 or TRBV12-4 and TRBJ2-6; TRBD1 aligns across 10 bases. J was trimmed by 2 bases and V by 6 bases; bases with no gene match: 1. The CDR3 sequence is 15 residues long. CDR3 protein: CASRDRGAGANVLTF. CDR3 DNA sequence: TGTGCCAGCAGGGACAGGGGGGCTGGGGCCAACGTCCTGACTTTC.

In the case of this clonotype: This may be a read error, as it is one base from a much larger clone. V and J are TRBV11-2 and TRBJ2-5; D assignment may be TRBD1 or TRBD2 (6 bases each). With 6 bases removed from V and 9 bases from J, the gap between germline ends came to 29 bases. Germline assignment: CDR1 SGHAT and CDR2 FQNNGV. The CDR3 runs 17 residues. The CDR3 nucleotides read TGTGCCAGCAGTCGTAGGCGCCCAGGGGAGGTGCAAGGGGCCCAGTACTTC. This sequence encodes CASSRRRPGEVQGAQYF.

Ten or more counts support this clonotype. The chain uses TRBV4-1 and TRBJ1-1; D remains unclear. The germline V gene encodes CDR1 MGHRA and CDR2 YSYEKL. V was cut by 0 bases and J by 2 bases, with 7 bases left in between. This CDR3 is built from 14 residues. The CDR3 protein is CASSQDNRNTEAFF. In DNA, the CDR3 is TGCGCCAGCAGCCAAGATAACAGAAACACTGAAGCTTTCTTT.

This clonotype occurred many times. The chain couples TRBV2 to TRBJ2-7; no clear D gene. V was pared by 4 bases and J by 6 bases, with 4 bases between. The germline V gene encodes CDR1 SNHLY and CDR2 FYNNEI. There are 10 residues in the CDR3. The CDR3 is CASSASEQYF. The CDR3 nucleotides read TGTGCCAGCAGTGCGAGCGAGCAGTACTTC.

The chain recombines TRBV29-1 with TRBJ2-3; 7 nucleotides match TRBD2. With V trimmed by 7 bases and J by 0 bases, 13 bases remained unmatched. The CDR3 is made up of 16 amino acids. Germline assignment: CDR1 SQVTM and CDR2 ANQGSEA. As DNA, the CDR3 is TGCAGCGCGACCTCTGTGCAGCGGGATAGCACAGATACGCAGTATTTT. It translates to CSATSVQRDSTDTQYF.

This clonotype was recorded many times. The chain employs TRBV12-5 and TRBJ2-5, with D possibly TRBD2 on 6 matching bases. The CDR3 extends over 17 amino acids. V lost 2 bases to trimming and J lost 1 base, with 17 bases between them. Germline V gene data show CDR1 as LGHNT and CDR2 as FRNRAP. The CDR3 is CASGLFFGGPIQETQYF. The CDR3 DNA reads as TGTGCTAGTGGTTTGTTTTTCGGGGGTCCGATCCAAGAGACCCAGTACTTC.

This clonotype was seen a few times. This chain uses TRBV6-1 with TRBJ2-1; D not certain. Trimming stripped 5 bases from V and 0 bases from J, with 11 bases between. Germline V gene data show CDR1 as MNHNS and CDR2 as SASEGT. This CDR3 contains 15 residues. This CDR3 reads CASSPPRGSYNEQFF. CDR3 in DNA: TGTGCCAGCAGTCCGCCGAGAGGCTCCTACAATGAGCAGTTCTTC.

The chain has TRBV11-2 and TRBJ2-2; tentatively, D is TRBD2 (5 bases). The CDR3 sequence is 14 residues long. Germline-derived CDR1 and CDR2 are SGHAT and FQNNGV. The ends were cut back, 3 bases at V and 4 bases at J, with 9 bases in the middle. This CDR3 is CASSFIGSTGELFF. CDR3 nucleotides: TGTGCCAGCAGCTTTATAGGGAGCACCGGGGAGCTGTTTTTT. The whole variable domain, filled in from reference TRBV11-2 and TRBJ2-2, reads EAGVAQSPRYKIIEKRQSVAFWCNPISGHATLYWYQQILGQGPKLLIQFQNNGVVDDSQLPKDRFSAERLKGVDSTLKIQPAKLEDSAVYLCASSFIGSTGELFFGEGSRLTVL.

This clonotype was counted ten times or more. The chain has TRBV24-1 and TRBJ2-3; D might be TRBD1 (6 bases). V was cut by 0 bases and J by 1 base, with 10 bases left in between. Germline V lookup: CDR1 KGHDR, CDR2 SFDVKD. The CDR3 extends over 16 amino acids. CDR3 residues: CATSDLQGTGTDTQYF. CDR3 DNA sequence: TGTGCCACCAGTGATTTGCAGGGGACCGGCACAGATACGCAGTATTTT.

There are a few counts of this clonotype. V is TRBV19 and J is TRBJ2-2, with D possibly being TRBD2 (5 bases). Trimming left V 5 bases short and J 0 bases short, with 13 bases between. Per the germline V gene, CDR1 is LNHDA and CDR2 is SQIVND (reference sequence). The CDR3 spans 16 residues. The CDR3 here is CASSDLLATNTGELFF. The DNA for the CDR3 is TGTGCCAGTAGTGACCTTCTAGCTACGAACACCGGGGAGCTGTTTTTT.

This clonotype was counted ten times or more. J is TRBJ1-2 and V is TRBV28; TRBD1 might be the D (5 bases). The CDR3 extends over 11 amino acids. CDR1 and CDR2 (germline): MDHEN, SYDVKM. Trimming removed 10 bases at V and 4 bases at J, with 10 bases between. The CDR3 reads CATRDFYGYTF. The CDR3 nucleotides read TGTGCCACCAGGGACTTCTATGGCTACACCTTC.

The V gene is TRBV6-1, the J gene TRBJ2-5, with TRBD2 matching over 10 bases. J gave up 1 base and V 6 bases, and 14 bases lay outside the gene matches. The CDR3 covers 18 residues. Looked up from germline, CDR1 is MNHNS and CDR2 is SASEGT. CDR3 sequence reads: CASSKVPAASGSQETQYF. For the CDR3, the DNA is TGTGCCAGCAGCAAAGTCCCAGCGGCTAGCGGGAGCCAAGAGACCCAGTACTTC.

Concerning this clonotype itself: A read error may be the cause here, since a much bigger clone is one base away. The V gene is TRBV15, the J gene TRBJ2-7; tentative D call: TRBD1 (6 bases). The CDR3 sequence is 18 residues long. Trimming took 0 bases from V and 0 from J, leaving 18 bases between them. Germline CDR1 is LNHNV and CDR2 is YYDKDF (reference sequence). DNA for the CDR3: TGTGCCACCAGCAGAGAAGACGTCCGGGACACTAGCTCCTACGAGCAGTACTTC. Translation: CATSREDVRDTSSYEQYF. The full variable domain, its missing parts supplied by reference TRBV15 and TRBJ2-7, is DAMVIQNPRYQVTQFGKPVTLSCSQTLNHNVMYWYQQKSSQAPKLLFHYYDKDFNNEADTPDNFQSRRPNTSFCFLDIRSPGLGDTAMYLCATSREDVRDTSSYEQYFGPGTRLTVT.

The sample holds many counts of this clonotype. The J gene is TRBJ2-3, the V gene TRBV2; D unresolved. The CDR3 sequence is 12 residues long. Germline CDR1 reads SNHLY; CDR2 reads FYNNEI. V was cut by 6 bases and J by 3 bases, with 7 bases left in between. CDR3 nucleotide sequence: TGTGCCAGCAGCCAAGGGACAGATACGCAGTATTTT. Translation gives CASSQGTDTQYF.

This clonotype was seen ten or more times. The chain recombines TRBV12-3 or TRBV12-4 with TRBJ1-2, with D possibly TRBD1 on 6 matching bases. The CDR3 runs 16 residues. V was cut by 4 bases and J by 4 bases, with 19 bases left in between. DNA of the CDR3: TGTGCCAGCAGTTCCGCAGACAGGCATTATATCTATGGCTACACCTTC. The encoded protein is CASSSADRHYIYGYTF.

This clonotype appeared a few times. This chain uses TRBV19 with TRBJ2-1, with TRBD2 identical over 8 bases. Germline V gives CDR1 LNHDA, CDR2 SQIVND (reference sequence). The ends lost 3 bases at V and 2 bases at J; junction bases unmatched: 3. The CDR3 totals 15 residues. DNA of the CDR3: TGTGCCAGTAGTATTTCGGGGGGGCCCTACAATGAGCAGTTCTTC. Protein sequence: CASSISGGPYNEQFF.

This clonotype was picked up many times. The gene calls are TRBV2 and TRBJ2-1, with 9 bases fitting TRBD2. Germline CDR1 reads SNHLY; CDR2 reads FYNNEI. There are 13 residues in the CDR3. The J segment lost 8 bases and the V segment lost 5 bases, leaving 4 bases of the junction unmatched. The CDR3 region is CASSRGLAYEQFF. CDR3 bases: TGTGCCAGCAGTCGGGGACTAGCCTATGAGCAGTTCTTC.

This clonotype came up a few times. The chain uses TRBV20-1 and TRBJ1-2; 10 bases match TRBD1. Trimming at V came to 6 bases and at J to 6 bases, leaving 7 bases not matched to a gene. CDR1 and CDR2 (germline): DFQATT, SNEGSKA (reference sequence). The CDR3 runs to 13 residues. CDR3 nucleotides: TGCAGTGCCCCCGACAGGGGGCGGGATGGCTACACCTTC. Protein: CSAPDRGRDGYTF.

This clonotype was counted between two and nine times. The CDR3 reads CASSPPTSGLRYEQYF. DNA for the CDR3: TGTGCCAGCAGTCCCCCGACTAGCGGGCTCCGATACGAGCAGTACTTC. The chain carries TRBV28 and TRBJ2-7; 10 positions agree with TRBD2. J was trimmed by 4 bases and V by 5 bases; bases with no gene match: 11. The CDR3 sequence is 16 residues long. Looked up from germline, CDR1 is MDHEN and CDR2 is SYDVKM.

This clonotype has a handful of counts. The chain has TRBV6-5 and TRBJ1-4; possible D gene TRBD1, 6 bases. Germline V CDR1 and CDR2: MNHEY, SVGAGI. V was pared by 0 bases and J by 4 bases, with 6 bases between. The CDR3 loop spans 14 amino acids. The CDR3 sequence is CASSYSRGNEKLFF. For the CDR3, the DNA is TGTGCCAGCAGTTACTCCAGGGGTAATGAAAAACTGTTTTTT.

This clonotype was counted ten times or more. The V call is TRBV3-1, the J call TRBJ2-3, with 9 bases lining up with TRBD2. V lost 3 bases and J lost 3; bases outside the gene matches: 7. Germline V gene data show CDR1 as LGHDT and CDR2 as YNNKEL (reference sequence). This CDR3 region has 16 residues. Written as DNA, the CDR3 is TGTGCCAGCAGCCAGGGCGGGAGGGCCCGGACAGATACGCAGTATTTT. It encodes CASSQGGRARTDTQYF.

A remark on this clonotype: A junction end diverges from the germline sequence, so it may reflect a read error. The chain recombines TRBV11-1 with TRBJ1-1; D remains ambiguous. The CDR3 runs to 13 residues. Germline V gene data show CDR1 as SGHAT and CDR2 as FQDESV (reference sequence). CDR3 nucleotide sequence: TGTGCCAGCAGCCTAAGGCGGAACACTGAAGCTCTCTTT. This codes for CASSLRRNTEALF.

This clonotype has just a few counts. The chain combines TRBV2 with TRBJ1-4; D unclear. The germline gives CDR1 SNHLY, CDR2 FYNNEI. The CDR3 length is 14 residues. Trimming shortened V by 9 bases and J by 7 bases, and 18 bases separated the two germline ends. CDR3 bases: TGTGCCAGTGGCGACAAGGGAGTTGGTGAAAAACTGTTTTTT. It encodes CASGDKGVGEKLFF.

This chain joins TRBV5-1 and TRBJ2-3; weak D call: TRBD2 (6 bases). Germline CDR1 is SGHRS and CDR2 is YFSETQ. The CDR3 contains 11 residues. With 8 bases removed from V and 5 bases from J, the gap between germline ends came to 9 bases. The CDR3 DNA sequence: TGCGCCAGTACCGGGGGAGATACGCAGTATTTT. Residues: CASTGGDTQYF.

The table lists this clonotype with many counts. V is TRBV28 and J is TRBJ2-7, with TRBD2 as a possible D gene (5 bases). The length of the CDR3 is 11 residues. CDR1 and CDR2 from the germline V gene are MDHEN and SYDVKM. V was trimmed by 6 bases and J by 5 bases, leaving 8 bases between them. The CDR3 DNA is TGTGCCAGCAGACTAGGGAACGAGCAGTACTTC. Translating it yields CASRLGNEQYF.

CDR3 in DNA: TGTGCCAGCAGTCCGGTCGGACAGGAGGCCAGGGAGCTGTTTTTT. Translated: CASSPVGQEARELFF. The rearrangement uses TRBV27 and TRBJ2-2, with 7 nucleotides matching TRBD1. Germline CDR1 reads MNHEY; CDR2 reads SMNVEV (reference sequence). J was trimmed by 9 bases and V by 5 bases; bases with no gene match: 12. The CDR3 runs 15 residues.